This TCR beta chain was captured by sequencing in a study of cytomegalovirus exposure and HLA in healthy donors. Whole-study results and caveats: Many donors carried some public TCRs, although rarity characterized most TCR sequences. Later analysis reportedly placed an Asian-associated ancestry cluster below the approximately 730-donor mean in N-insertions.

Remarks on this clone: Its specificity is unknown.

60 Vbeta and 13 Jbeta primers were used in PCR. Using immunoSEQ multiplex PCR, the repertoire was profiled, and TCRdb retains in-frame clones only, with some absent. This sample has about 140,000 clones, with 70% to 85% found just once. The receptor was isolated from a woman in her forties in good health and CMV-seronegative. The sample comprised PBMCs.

In nucleotides, the CDR3 is TGCGCCAGCAGCTCGGGACAAACATCCTACAATGAGCAGTTCTTC. Translating gives CASSSGQTSYNEQFF. This chain joins TRBV5-1 and TRBJ2-1; tentative D call: TRBD1 (6 bases). The ends were cut back, 3 bases at V and 1 base at J, with 11 bases in the middle. The V gene's germline CDR1 is SGHRS and CDR2 YFSETQ. This CDR3 spans 15 amino acids.